Listed here are 17 T cell receptor beta chains from one sample, sequenced in a study of yellow fever vaccine responses in identical twins. Via MiXCR, TCRdb re-called the RT-PCR reads, giving one row per CDR3 protein. The top ten hold 3.5% to 5% of the sample, which has about 2,500 distinct CDR3 sequences, over 65% seen once. The input for sequencing was T cells from blood (PBMCs), unsorted or a sorted subset (not recorded which), taken before or after yellow fever vaccination (not recorded which). The receptor source for this set is a woman aged 18-29 years who received the yellow fever vaccine.

For the CDR3, the DNA is TGCGCCAGCAGTATGAACAGGGTACCTGGGGTTTTCGGGGAGCTGTTTTTT. Translating gives CASSMNRVPGVFGELFF. The rearrangement uses TRBV10-1 and TRBJ2-2; D possibly corresponds to TRBD1 (6 bases). There are 17 residues in the CDR3. Germline assignment: CDR1 WNHNN and CDR2 SYGVQD (reference sequence). The V gene lost 5 bases and the J gene lost 7 bases, with 23 bases spanning the gap.

The CDR3 coding sequence is TGTGCCACCGGGATCCTGAGGTTGGCAGCCCAGCATTTT. It encodes CATGILRLAAQHF. This rearrangement joins TRBV28 to TRBJ1-5; no clear D. CDR3 length equals 13 residues. V was cut by 10 bases and J by 11 bases, with 21 bases left in between. Germline V lookup: CDR1 MDHEN, CDR2 SYDVKM.

The V call is TRBV7-9, the J call TRBJ1-6, with D uncertain. CDR1 and CDR2 (germline): SEHNR, FQNEAQ (reference sequence). Deletions cut 6 bases from V and 9 bases from J, with 9 bases between. The CDR3 spans 12 residues. For the CDR3, the DNA is TGTGCCAGCAGTGATAAGGGTTCACCCCTCCACTTT. This gives the protein CASSDKGSPLHF.

The chain recombines TRBV4-3 with TRBJ1-1, with unresolved D. The V end lost 0 bases, the J end lost 0 bases, and 11 bases lay between the germline ends. The length of the CDR3 is 16 residues. Germline V gene sequence: CDR1 LGHNA, CDR2 YSLEER. The DNA for the CDR3 is TGCGCCAGCAGCCAAGACTTCAGGTTCATGAACACTGAAGCTTTCTTT. Its translation is CASSQDFRFMNTEAFF.

The chain uses TRBV10-3 and TRBJ2-1, with 14 bases aligning to TRBD2. Germline-derived CDR1 and CDR2 are ENHRY and SYGVKD. Losses at the gene ends were 4 bases for V and 8 bases for J; bases not matched to a gene: 4. The CDR3 contains 15 residues. The CDR3 protein is CAISGGLAGVDEQFF. The CDR3 coding sequence is TGTGCCATCAGTGGGGGACTAGCGGGAGTAGATGAGCAGTTCTTC.

The rearrangement joins TRBV10-1 to TRBJ1-6, with TRBD1 as a possible D gene (6 bases). Trimming stripped 6 bases from V and 9 bases from J, with 27 bases between. From germline, CDR1 is WNHNN and CDR2 SYGVQD (reference sequence). The CDR3 runs 18 residues. The CDR3 DNA is TGCGCCAGCAGACAAGACAAACACAACACGGGGGCCTGTTCACCCCTCCACTTT. Translated, it gives CASRQDKHNTGACSPLHF.

The rearrangement uses TRBV29-1 and TRBJ2-6, with unresolved D. V was trimmed by 4 bases and J by 2 bases, leaving 12 bases between them. This CDR3 has 15 residues. Germline CDR1 is SQVTM and CDR2 is ANQGSEA. The CDR3 here is CSVGQSGAGANVLTF. The DNA for the CDR3 is TGCAGCGTTGGGCAGAGTGGAGCTGGGGCCAACGTCCTGACTTTC.

The table lists this clonotype with a count of one. This chain links TRBV4-1 with TRBJ1-6, with D perhaps TRBD1 (5 bases). The CDR3 contains 14 residues. Per germline, CDR1 MGHRA and CDR2 YSYEKL. The V gene lost 5 bases and the J gene lost 8 bases, with 13 bases spanning the gap. CDR3 nucleotides: TGCGCCAGCAGCTCCAACCCGACAGATTCACCCCTCCACTTT. Amino acid sequence: CASSSNPTDSPLHF.

The rearrangement uses TRBV12-3 or TRBV12-4 and TRBJ2-1; possible D gene TRBD2, 5 bases. This CDR3 contains 13 residues. Trimming pared 7 bases from V and 9 bases from J, leaving 16 bases between. CDR3 sequence: CASTLRRVGEQFF. CDR3 nucleotide sequence: TGTGCCAGCACCCTAAGGCGGGTCGGTGAGCAGTTCTTC.

This clonotype occurred once. The J gene is TRBJ1-3, the V gene TRBV12-3 or TRBV12-4, with D unresolved. CDR3 length equals 14 residues. V shed 4 bases and J shed 0 bases, with 7 bases lying between them. CDR3 sequence reads: CASSSPYSGNTIYF. CDR3 DNA sequence: TGTGCCAGCAGTTCCCCTTACTCTGGAAACACCATATATTTT.

The J gene is TRBJ2-1, the V gene TRBV6-1; TRBD2 aligns across 13 bases. CDR1 is MNHNS, CDR2 SASEGT, per germline. CDR3 size: 16 residues. The V segment lost 5 bases and the J segment 8 bases; nucleotides outside the gene matches: 9. The CDR3 spells CASSRLAGGWLDEQFF. CDR3 DNA sequence: TGTGCCAGCAGTCGACTAGCGGGAGGATGGCTCGATGAGCAGTTCTTC.

V gene TRBV11-1 combines with J gene TRBJ2-4; D is uncertain. The length of the CDR3 is 13 residues. Germline lookup yields CDR1 SGHAT and CDR2 FQDESV (reference sequence). V lost 8 bases, J lost 9 bases, and 17 bases lay in between. The CDR3 loop reads CASSVTPGVIQYF. CDR3 coding DNA: TGTGCCAGCTCGGTGACACCGGGTGTCATTCAGTACTTC.

The chain uses TRBV5-6 and TRBJ2-1; 12 bases are shared with TRBD2. This CDR3 is 15 amino acids long. Per germline, CDR1 SGHDT and CDR2 YYEEEE. J lost 7 bases, V lost 3 bases, and 5 bases had no gene match. The CDR3 DNA is TGTGCCAGCAGCTCACTAGCGGGAGGAGGTAATGAGCAGTTCTTC. This translates into CASSSLAGGGNEQFF.

In DNA, the CDR3 is TGTGCCAGTGTGCGGGACAGGGGGCCTAATTCACCCCTCCACTTT. Translation: CASVRDRGPNSPLHF. The chain links TRBV12-3 or TRBV12-4 to TRBJ1-6, with 12 bases aligning to TRBD1. Trimming removed 9 bases from V and 6 bases from J; junction bases left unmatched: 6. There are 15 residues in the CDR3.

The V and J genes are TRBV11-3 and TRBJ2-3, with 7 bases that match TRBD1. V lost 4 bases, J lost 3 bases, and 7 bases stayed unmatched. The CDR3 totals 15 residues. Germline assignment: CDR1 SGHNT and CDR2 YENEEA. The CDR3 is CASSSGQPLTDTQYF. The DNA of the CDR3 is TGTGCCAGCAGCTCGGGACAGCCCCTGACAGATACGCAGTATTTT. Using reference TRBV11-3 and TRBJ2-3 for the parts outside the CDR3, the full variable domain is EAGVVQSPRYKIIEKKQPVAFWCNPISGHNTLYWYLQNLGQGPELLIRYENEEAVDDSQLPKDRFSAERLKGVDSTLKIQPAELGDSAVYLCASSSGQPLTDTQYFGPGTRLTVL.

The chain recombines TRBV10-3 with TRBJ2-1; TRBD2 matches at 13 bases. The CDR3 has 15 residues. Germline trimming cut 6 bases from V and 8 bases from J; bases unmatched to any gene: 7. Germline loops: CDR1 ENHRY, CDR2 SYGVKD. The CDR3 protein is CAIRTGLAGADEQFF. The CDR3 coding sequence is TGTGCCATCAGGACCGGACTAGCGGGAGCGGATGAGCAGTTCTTC.

This rearrangement joins TRBV27 to TRBJ2-1, with D unclear. V lost 0 bases to trimming and J lost 9 bases, with 9 bases between them. The CDR3 spans 13 residues. Per germline, CDR1 MNHEY and CDR2 SMNVEV (reference sequence). The CDR3 DNA sequence: TGTGCCAGCAGTTTATCGGTCGTGACTGAGCAGTTCTTC. It yields the protein CASSLSVVTEQFF.